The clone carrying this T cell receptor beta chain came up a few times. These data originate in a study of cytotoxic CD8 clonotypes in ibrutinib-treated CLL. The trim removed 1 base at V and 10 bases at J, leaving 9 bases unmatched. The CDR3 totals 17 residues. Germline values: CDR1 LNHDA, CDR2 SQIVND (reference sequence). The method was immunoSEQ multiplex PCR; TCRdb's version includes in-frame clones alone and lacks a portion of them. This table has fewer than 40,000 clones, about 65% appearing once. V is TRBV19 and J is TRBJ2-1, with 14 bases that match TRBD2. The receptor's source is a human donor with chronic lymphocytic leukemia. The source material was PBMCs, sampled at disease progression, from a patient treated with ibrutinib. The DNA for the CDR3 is TGTGCCAGTAGTATAGGGGGGGGACTAGCGGGAGATCGGGAGCAGTTCTTC. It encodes CASSIGGGLAGDREQFF.